This T cell receptor (beta chain) was profiled in a study of blood T cells in healthy people across ages. Through a sample-barcoded 5' primer and a J-beta primer mix, a second PCR was run for roughly 6 to 11 cycles. MiXCR, applied by TCRdb to the 5' RACE reads, yields one record per CDR3 protein. The data show around 820,000 distinct CDR3 sequences, with around 25% seen just once and around 3.6% held by the top ten. Regarding the study as a whole: Naive T cell percentage showed a strong correlation with TCR beta diversity.

Only a few counts were recorded for this clonotype. Its matching antigen is unknown. Donors gave around 10 milliliters of peripheral blood apiece. This sample also appeared in a second study, on T cells of mothers and their children. That report notes: Slightly higher overlap, not significant, was seen in related mother-child pairs than in unrelated pairs.

Material: blood. This clonotype was sampled from a boy between 10 and 17 years old in good health.

The CDR3 loop reads CASRSSVRGEKLFF. Here the CDR3 DNA reads TGTGCCAGCAGATCCTCTGTACGGGGGGAAAAACTGTTTTTT. The chain combines TRBV6-5 with TRBJ1-4; D may be TRBD1 (5 bases). This CDR3 has 14 amino acids. Germline-derived CDR1 and CDR2 are MNHEY and SVGAGI. The ends were cut back, 6 bases at V and 8 bases at J, with 16 bases in the middle.